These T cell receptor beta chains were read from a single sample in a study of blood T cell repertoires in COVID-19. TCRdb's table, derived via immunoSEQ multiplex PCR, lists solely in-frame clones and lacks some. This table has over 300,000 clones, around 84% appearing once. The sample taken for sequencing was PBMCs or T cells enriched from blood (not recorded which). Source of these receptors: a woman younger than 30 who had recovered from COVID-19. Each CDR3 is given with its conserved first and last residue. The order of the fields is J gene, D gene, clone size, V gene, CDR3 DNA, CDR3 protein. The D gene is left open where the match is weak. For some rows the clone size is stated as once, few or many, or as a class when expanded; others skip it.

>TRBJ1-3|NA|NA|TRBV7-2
TGTGCCAGCAGCTTAGATCAGGTGGCCTCTGGAAACACCATATATTTT
CASSLDQVASGNTIYF
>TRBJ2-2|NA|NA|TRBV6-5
TGTGCCAGCAGTTACTCGACTGGTAACACCGGGGAGCTGTTTTTT
CASSYSTGNTGELFF
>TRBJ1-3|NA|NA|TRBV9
TGTGCCAGCAGCGTAGACCCAAGCGGAAACACCATATATTTT
CASSVDPSGNTIYF
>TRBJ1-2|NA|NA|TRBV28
TGTGCCAGCAGTTTATGGAGGGATACTAATGGCTACACCTTC
CASSLWRDTNGYTF
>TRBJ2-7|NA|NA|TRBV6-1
TGTGCCAGCAGTGAAACCCCCGTACTCGAGCAGTACTTC
CASSETPVLEQYF
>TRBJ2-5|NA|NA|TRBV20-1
TGCAGTGCTTCAGGCAGAGAGACCCAGTACTTC
CSASGRETQYF
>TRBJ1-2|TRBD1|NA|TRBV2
TGTGCCAGCGGTAGAGGGACAGGGATCGATGGCTACACCTTC
CASGRGTGIDGYTF
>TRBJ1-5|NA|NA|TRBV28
TGTGCCAGCAGTTTGGGCGTCCAATTTAGCAATCAGCCCCAGCATTTT
CASSLGVQFSNQPQHF
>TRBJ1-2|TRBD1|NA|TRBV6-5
TGTGCCAGCAGTTTTGGGACAGGGGAATTTGGCTACACCTTC
CASSFGTGEFGYTF
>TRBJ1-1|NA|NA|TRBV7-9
TGTGCCAGCACCCTAAGAGGAGGTGGCACTGAAGCTTTCTTT
CASTLRGGGTEAFF
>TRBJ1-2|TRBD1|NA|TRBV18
TGTGCCAGCTCACCCTTGGACAGGGACTATGGCTACACCTTC
CASSPLDRDYGYTF
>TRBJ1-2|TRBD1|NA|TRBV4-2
TGTGCCAGCAGCCAAGAAAAAGGGGGCGCCTATGGCTACACCTTC
CASSQEKGGAYGYTF
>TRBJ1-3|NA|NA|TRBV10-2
TGCGCCAGCAGCTTAGGAAACACCATATATTTT
CASSLGNTIYF
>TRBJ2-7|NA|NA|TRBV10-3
TGTGCCACCCGATCCCCCAACAGAGTCCCCTACGAGCAGTACTTC
CATRSPNRVPYEQYF
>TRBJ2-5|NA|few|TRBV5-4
TGTGCCAGCAGCCCACCTGGAGTAGAGACCCAGTACTTC
CASSPPGVETQYF
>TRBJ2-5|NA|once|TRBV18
TGTGCCAGCTCACCACCGGGCGCACAAGAGACCCAGTACTTC
CASSPPGAQETQYF
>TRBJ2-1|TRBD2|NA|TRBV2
TGTGCCAGCAGGGCCGGGACTAGCGCCAATGAGCAGTTCTTC
CASRAGTSANEQFF
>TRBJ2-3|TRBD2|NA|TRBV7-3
TGTGCCAGCAGCTTAGTCCCTACTAGCGGGGGGGCGCGAACAGATACGCAGTATTTT
CASSLVPTSGGARTDTQYF
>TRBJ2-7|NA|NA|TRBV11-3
TGTGCCAGCAGCTTAGACTACCCCTCCTACGAGCAGTACTTC
CASSLDYPSYEQYF
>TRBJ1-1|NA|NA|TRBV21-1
TGTGCCGGTTTACCAGGGCGGCTTGAAGCTTTCTTT
CAGLPGRLEAFF
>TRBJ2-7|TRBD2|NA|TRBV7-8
TGTGCCAGCAGCTCCGGACTAGCGGGTTACGAGCAGTACTTC
CASSSGLAGYEQYF
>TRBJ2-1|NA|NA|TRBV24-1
TGTGCCACCAGTGATTCCCCTAACGGTGAGCAGTTCTTC
CATSDSPNGEQFF
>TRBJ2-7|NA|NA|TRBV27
TGTGCCAGCAGCCCCCTTGGGCAGGGCAGCTACGAGCAGTACTTC
CASSPLGQGSYEQYF
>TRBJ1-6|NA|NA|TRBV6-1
TGTGCCAGCAGTGAAGGAAGGGGTAATGATTCACCCCTCCACTTT
CASSEGRGNDSPLHF
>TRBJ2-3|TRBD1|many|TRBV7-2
TGTGCCAGCAGCCCACAGGGGATTACAACAGATACGCAGTATTTT
CASSPQGITTDTQYF
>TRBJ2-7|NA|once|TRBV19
TGTGCCAGTAGGGGCTCAGGGAACGAGCAGTACTTC
CASRGSGNEQYF
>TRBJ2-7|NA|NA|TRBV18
TGTGCCAGCTCACCTGGGCGGGTCGGCAGCTACGAGCAGTACTTC
CASSPGRVGSYEQYF
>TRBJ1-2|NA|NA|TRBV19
TGTGCCAGTAGATACAGGGATGGCTACACCTTC
CASRYRDGYTF
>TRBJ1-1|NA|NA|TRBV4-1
TGCGCCAGCAGCCTCATCCCGACAAGTTTGAACACTGAAGCTTTCTTT
CASSLIPTSLNTEAFF
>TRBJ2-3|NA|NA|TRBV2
TGTGCCAGCAGTTTCAACACAGATACGCAGTATTTT
CASSFNTDTQYF
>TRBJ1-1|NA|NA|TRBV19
TGTGCCAGTAGTACCACAGGGACATCAACTGAAGCTTTCTTT
CASSTTGTSTEAFF
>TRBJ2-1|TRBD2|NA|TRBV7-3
TGTGCCAGCAGCTCACCCCCTAGCGGAGATTCCTACAATGAGCAGTTCTTC
CASSSPPSGDSYNEQFF
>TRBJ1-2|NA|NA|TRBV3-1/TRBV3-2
TGTGCCAGCAGCCAAGACGGACAGATCTATGGCTACACCTTC
CASSQDGQIYGYTF
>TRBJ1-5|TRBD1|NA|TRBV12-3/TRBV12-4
TGTGCCAGCAGGGGGGACAGAGAACAGCCCCAGCATTTT
CASRGDREQPQHF
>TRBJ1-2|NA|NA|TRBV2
TGTGCCAGCAGTCAGAGGGAGCGTGATGGCTACACCTTC
CASSQRERDGYTF
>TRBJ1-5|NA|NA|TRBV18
TGTGCCAGCTCACCTCAGGCGACTCAGGGAGGCCCCCAGCATTTT
CASSPQATQGGPQHF
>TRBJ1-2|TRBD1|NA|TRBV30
TGTGCCTGGAGTCGGGACAGGGGGCCCTATGGCTACACCTTC
CAWSRDRGPYGYTF
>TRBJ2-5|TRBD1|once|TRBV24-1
TGTGCCACCAGTGATGAGGGGACAGCTTCCCAAGAGACCCAGTACTTC
CATSDEGTASQETQYF
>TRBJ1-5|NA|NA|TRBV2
TGTGCCAGCAGTGACACACCGGAGGGTCAGCCCCAGCATTTT
CASSDTPEGQPQHF
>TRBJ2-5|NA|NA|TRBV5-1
TGCGCCAGCAGCCCCGGAGCCCCGGTCGGAGAGACCCAGTACTTC
CASSPGAPVGETQYF
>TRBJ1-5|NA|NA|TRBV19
TGTGCCAGTAGTGCCGCCGGGAGCCCGAATCAGCCCCAGCATTTT
CASSAAGSPNQPQHF
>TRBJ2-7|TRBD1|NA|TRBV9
TGTGCCAGCAGCCCCCAAACCGGGACAGGGGGCGCCTACGAGCAGTACTTC
CASSPQTGTGGAYEQYF
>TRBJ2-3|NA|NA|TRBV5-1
TGCGCCAGCAGCCCAAGGACAGACACAGATACGCAGTATTTT
CASSPRTDTDTQYF
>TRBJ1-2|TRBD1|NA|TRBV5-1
TGCGCCAGCAGCTTGGGTGGCCAGGGGGCGCGTGGCTACACCTTC
CASSLGGQGARGYTF
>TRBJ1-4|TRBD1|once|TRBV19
TGTGCCAGCCTAGACAGGGCAACTAATGAAAAACTGTTTTTT
CASLDRATNEKLFF
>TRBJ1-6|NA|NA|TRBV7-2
TGTGCCAGCAGCTTAGTCGGAGGGTTTATATCCTATAATTCACCCCTCCACTTT
CASSLVGGFISYNSPLHF
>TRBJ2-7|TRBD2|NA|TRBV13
TGTGCCAGCAGATACGGGGGGGGACACTACGAGCAGTACTTC
CASRYGGGHYEQYF
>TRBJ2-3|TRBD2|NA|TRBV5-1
TGCGCCAGCAGCGCGGGACTAGCGGACACAGATACGCAGTATTTT
CASSAGLADTDTQYF
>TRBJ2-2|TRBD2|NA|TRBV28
TGTGCCAGCAGTTTATTACAGGGCGGACTAGCGGGAGAATTTGGCGGGGAGCTGTTTTTT
CASSLLQGGLAGEFGGELFF
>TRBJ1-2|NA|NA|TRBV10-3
TGTGCCATCAGTGCCAGGGGCAACTATGGCTACACCTTC
CAISARGNYGYTF
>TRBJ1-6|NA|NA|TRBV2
TGTGCCAGCAGCCTAACGGTTTCACCCCTCCACTTT
CASSLTVSPLHF